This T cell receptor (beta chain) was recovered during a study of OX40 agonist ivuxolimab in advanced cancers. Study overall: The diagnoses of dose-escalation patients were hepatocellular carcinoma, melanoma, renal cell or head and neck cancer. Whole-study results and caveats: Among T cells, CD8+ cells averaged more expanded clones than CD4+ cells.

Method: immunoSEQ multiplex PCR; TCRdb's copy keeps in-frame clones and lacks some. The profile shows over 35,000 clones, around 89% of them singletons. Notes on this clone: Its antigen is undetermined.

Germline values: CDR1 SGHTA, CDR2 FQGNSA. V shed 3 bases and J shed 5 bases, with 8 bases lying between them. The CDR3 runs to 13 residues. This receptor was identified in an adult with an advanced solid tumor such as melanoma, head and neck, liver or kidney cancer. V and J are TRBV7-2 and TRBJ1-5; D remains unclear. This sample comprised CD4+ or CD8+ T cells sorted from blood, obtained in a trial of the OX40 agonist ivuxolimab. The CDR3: CASSFGPDQPQHF. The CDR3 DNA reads TGTGCCAGCAGCTTTGGTCCTGATCAGCCCCAGCATTTT.